This passage covers 20 T cell receptor beta chains from one sample sequenced in a study of shared clonotypes between healthy human individuals. Libraries were prepared by immunoSEQ multiplex PCR; TCRdb keeps only in-frame clonotypes and omits some of them. The data hold roughly 2.2 million clones, with 85% to 95% observed a single time. Sequencing was done on a sample of naive CD4+ T cells from PBMCs. Stated subset: CD45RA+ positively selected. The receptors here all came from a man between 18 and 35 years old in good health. Some clones in this sample may be carry-over from other donors' samples.

This rearrangement joins TRBV7-8 to TRBJ2-7; D possibly corresponds to TRBD1 (6 bases). The CDR3 loop spans 14 amino acids. Germline values: CDR1 SGHVS, CDR2 FQNEAQ. Trimming removed 5 bases from V and 3 bases from J, with 14 bases in between. The CDR3 nucleotides are TGTGCCAGCAGCGCGAGGGACACCAACTACGAGCAGTACTTC. Amino acids: CASSARDTNYEQYF.

This clone was counted a single time. The chain links TRBV28 to TRBJ1-2; D gene ambiguous. The CDR3 sequence is 15 residues long. Germline-derived CDR1 and CDR2 are MDHEN and SYDVKM. V was cut by 5 bases and J by 0 bases, with 13 bases left in between. CDR3 region: CASSAGSLANYGYTF. The CDR3 bases are TGTGCCAGCAGTGCCGGTTCCTTAGCTAACTATGGCTACACCTTC.

This clone was seen a single time. The sample carries other DNA sequences with the same CDR3. This chain uses TRBV7-2 with TRBJ2-3, with D uncertain. The germline gives CDR1 SGHTA, CDR2 FQGNSA. There are 13 residues in the CDR3. Between the trimmed V and J ends, which lost 1 base and 6 bases, there was a span of 8 bases. The CDR3 bases are TGTGCCAGCAGCTTAGTACTCGTGGATACGCAGTATTTT. Translation gives CASSLVLVDTQYF. The variable domain in full, completed from reference TRBV7-2 and TRBJ2-3, reads GAGVSQSPSNKVTEKGKDVELRCDPISGHTALYWYRQSLGQGLEFLIYFQGNSAPDKSGLPSDRFSAERTGGSVSTLTIQRTQQEDSAVYLCASSLVLVDTQYFGPGTRLTVL.

Regarding this clone: The same CDR3 also results from other DNA sequences found in this sample. The rearrangement uses TRBV28 and TRBJ2-2; no definite D call. V lost 1 base and J lost 2, with 8 bases in between. This CDR3 comprises 15 residues. CDR1 is MDHEN and CDR2 is SYDVKM in the germline V gene. Here the CDR3 reads CASSLLGANTGELFF. As DNA, the CDR3 is TGTGCCAGCAGTTTATTGGGTGCCAACACCGGGGAGCTGTTTTTT.

About this clone itself: The junction departs from germline at one end; a sequencing error may be responsible. The chain is built from TRBV6-5 and TRBJ1-1; possibly TRBD1 for D (6 bases). The CDR3 covers 16 residues. Germline assignment: CDR1 MNHEY and CDR2 SVGAGI. The CDR3, as DNA: TGTGCCGGCAGTTACTCGATCAGCCCTGGCAGGGGTAGAGCTTTCTTT. Protein product: CAGSYSISPGRGRAFF.

This rearrangement joins TRBV2 to TRBJ2-2; 10 nucleotides line up with TRBD2. CDR1 is SNHLY, CDR2 FYNNEI, per germline. The CDR3 length is 21 residues. Germline trimming cut 5 bases from V and 0 bases from J; bases unmatched to any gene: 18. In DNA form, the CDR3 reads TGTGCCAGCAGTTCTCACTCGCTAGCGGGAGTTTTCGCCGCGAACACCGGGGAGCTGTTTTTT. It specifies CASSSHSLAGVFAANTGELFF.

The chain joins TRBV5-1 to TRBJ1-1; D ambiguous. Germline assignment: CDR1 SGHRS and CDR2 YFSETQ. Trimming pared 0 bases from V and 8 bases from J, leaving 8 bases between. The CDR3 runs 12 residues. The CDR3 protein is CASSLDSAEAFF. The CDR3 region has the DNA TGCGCCAGCAGCTTGGACAGTGCCGAAGCTTTCTTT.

The chain couples TRBV5-4 to TRBJ1-2, with 7 bases fitting TRBD1. Trimming removed 4 bases from V and 4 bases from J; junction bases left unmatched: 7. Germline V lookup: CDR1 SGHNT, CDR2 YYREEE (reference sequence). The CDR3 spans 14 residues. In DNA, the CDR3 is TGTGCCAGCAGCCTCAGGGCAGGGGGCTATGGCTACACCTTC. It specifies CASSLRAGGYGYTF.

The chain links TRBV7-8 to TRBJ1-5, with 10 bases lining up with TRBD1. CDR1 and CDR2 from the germline V gene are SGHVS and FQNEAQ. The ends lost 3 bases at V and 5 bases at J; junction bases unmatched: 4. The CDR3 consists of 15 residues. The CDR3 spells CASSLGQGRDQPQHF. The CDR3 DNA reads as TGTGCCAGCAGCTTGGGACAGGGGAGGGATCAGCCCCAGCATTTT. The complete variable domain, with remaining parts taken from reference TRBV7-8 and TRBJ1-5, reads GAGVSQSPRYKVAKRGQDVALRCDPISGHVSLFWYQQALGQGPEFLTYFQNEAQLDKSGLPSDRFFAERPEGSVSTLKIQRTQQEDSAVYLCASSLGQGRDQPQHFGDGTRLSIL.

Worth noting for this clone: This specimen includes other DNA sequences encoding the same CDR3. Here the CDR3 reads CASSLSYEQYF. In nucleotides, the CDR3 is TGTGCCAGCAGCCTTAGCTACGAGCAGTACTTC. V usage is TRBV7-9 and J usage is TRBJ2-7; no firm D call. This CDR3 has 11 amino acids. The V and J ends lost 5 bases and 3 bases respectively, with 5 bases between them. Germline CDR1 reads SEHNR; CDR2 reads FQNEAQ (reference sequence).

CDR3 in amino acids: CASSMGGNEQFF. DNA for the CDR3: TGTGCCAGCAGCATGGGGGGTAATGAGCAGTTCTTC. The chain is built from TRBV5-4 and TRBJ2-1; D is perhaps TRBD2 (6 bases). The CDR3 is made up of 12 amino acids. V lost 4 bases, J lost 7 bases, and 9 bases lay in between. From germline, CDR1 is SGHNT and CDR2 YYREEE (reference sequence).

This chain links TRBV7-9 with TRBJ2-5; a weak D match, TRBD2 (6 bases). Germline V lookup: CDR1 SEHNR, CDR2 FQNEAQ (reference sequence). This CDR3 is built from 14 residues. V was pared by 2 bases and J by 5 bases, with 12 bases between. The CDR3 nucleotides are TGTGCCAGCAGCTTACTCGGCGGGATGGAGACCCAGTACTTC. Translation gives CASSLLGGMETQYF.

A remark on this clone: In the same sample, other DNA sequences code for this CDR3. The chain recombines TRBV5-1 with TRBJ1-2; D ambiguous. Germline V gene data show CDR1 as SGHRS and CDR2 as YFSETQ. This CDR3 contains 12 residues. The V end lost 0 bases, the J end lost 5 bases, and 5 bases lay between the germline ends. This CDR3 reads CASSLGLYGYTF. CDR3 nucleotides: TGCGCCAGCAGCTTGGGTCTTTATGGCTACACCTTC.

This clone has just one count. The rearrangement joins TRBV7-2 to TRBJ2-1; 10 bases are shared with TRBD2. This CDR3 is built from 18 residues. Looked up from germline, CDR1 is SGHTA and CDR2 is FQGNSA. V trimming: 6 bases; J trimming: 1 base; junction bases outside the gene matches: 12. In DNA form, the CDR3 reads TGTGCCAGCAGTTCTTCTAGCGGGAGTGAGGCGTCCTACAATGAGCAGTTCTTC. Translation: CASSSSSGSEASYNEQFF.

Only a few counts were recorded for this clone. The rearrangement joins TRBV5-1 to TRBJ1-2, with D unclear. Germline V gene data show CDR1 as SGHRS and CDR2 as YFSETQ. The CDR3 runs 14 residues. Trimming cost V 4 bases and J 0 bases, with 10 bases left between them. The CDR3 sequence is CASSAAAPNYGYTF. The CDR3 DNA reads TGCGCCAGCAGCGCCGCAGCACCTAACTATGGCTACACCTTC.

The V gene is TRBV19, the J gene TRBJ2-7; 7 nucleotides line up with TRBD2. Germline loops: CDR1 LNHDA, CDR2 SQIVND (reference sequence). Losses at the gene ends were 4 bases for V and 3 bases for J; bases not matched to a gene: 9. CDR3 length: 15 residues. This CDR3 reads CASSKGLAEFYEQYF. CDR3 nucleotides: TGTGCCAGTAGTAAGGGGCTAGCGGAGTTCTACGAGCAGTACTTC. Complete variable domain (other parts from reference TRBV19 and TRBJ2-7): DGGITQSPKYLFRKEGQNVTLSCEQNLNHDAMYWYRQDPGQGLRLIYYSQIVNDFQKGDIAEGYSVSREKKESFPLTVTSAQKNPTAFYLCASSKGLAEFYEQYFGPGTRLTVT.

The J gene is TRBJ2-1, the V gene TRBV5-4; 10 nucleotides align to TRBD2. This CDR3 spans 16 amino acids. The germline gives CDR1 SGHNT, CDR2 YYREEE (reference sequence). V trimming: 3 bases; J trimming: 5 bases; junction bases outside the gene matches: 8. The CDR3 sequence: CASSSQTSGPHNEQFF. In nucleotides, the CDR3 is TGTGCCAGCAGCTCACAGACTAGCGGGCCCCACAATGAGCAGTTCTTC.

This clone was found once. The sample has other DNA sequences that encode this CDR3 too. As DNA, the CDR3 is TGTGCCAGCAGTTTCGGTGGGGCAGGGCAGCCCCAGCATTTT. Encoded protein: CASSFGGAGQPQHF. This chain links TRBV28 with TRBJ1-5; possibly TRBD1 for D (5 bases). CDR1 is MDHEN and CDR2 is SYDVKM in the germline V gene. The CDR3 has 14 residues. The germline V and J ends were trimmed by 3 bases and 7 bases, with 13 bases remaining between them.

This chain joins TRBV18 and TRBJ2-2, with 9 bases fitting TRBD1. The CDR3 sequence is 15 residues long. CDR1 KGHSH and CDR2 LQKENI come from the germline V gene. The J segment lost 3 bases and the V segment lost 4 bases, leaving 3 bases of the junction unmatched. In nucleotides, the CDR3 is TGTGCCAGCTCACTGGGACAGGGCTACACCGGGGAGCTGTTTTTT. Its translation: CASSLGQGYTGELFF.

The chain is built from TRBV2 and TRBJ2-3; possibly TRBD1 for D (7 bases). Germline CDR1 is SNHLY and CDR2 is FYNNEI. CDR3 length: 15 residues. The V end lost 6 bases, the J end lost 3 bases, and 16 bases lay between the germline ends. The CDR3: CASSTTGRRTDTQYF. The CDR3 nucleotides read TGTGCCAGCAGCACGACAGGGAGGAGAACAGATACGCAGTATTTT.